The clone carrying this T cell receptor beta chain occurred a few times. Antigen unknown. One entry per CDR3 protein results from TCRdb running MiXCR on the reads. The sample yields 830,000 or so distinct CDR3 sequences, 32% seen once. The record originates from a study of T cell repertoires in cytomegalovirus infection. Study-wide background: Use of recently identified HLA-C-restricted and well-studied HLA-B-restricted CMV epitopes was part of the study. An indication of both CMV infection and matching HLA type came from public TCR beta signatures. Regarding the study as a whole: Across the ex vivo response, the dominant clonotypes were HLA-C-restricted CMV-specific TCR beta clonotypes. Carriage of CMV together with the relevant HLA was identifiable through cumulative public TCR beta family frequency.

The V gene lost 2 bases and the J gene lost 2 bases, with 7 bases spanning the gap. CDR3 length: 13 amino acids. The germline gives CDR1 MDHEN, CDR2 SYDVKM. The sample was cultured CD8+ T cells from PBMCs, taken from culture after CMV antigen stimulation. The chain carries TRBV28 and TRBJ2-7, with D uncertain. This clonotype was sampled from a human donor in good health (CMV status not recorded). Some clones in this sample may be carry-over from other donors' samples. CDR3 DNA: TGTGCCAGCAGTTTAAATGGGGCCTACGAGCAGTACTTC. Its translation is CASSLNGAYEQYF. Full variable domain (remainder filled in from reference TRBV28 and TRBJ2-7): DVKVTQSSRYLVKRTGEKVFLECVQDMDHENMFWYRQDPGLGLRLIYFSYDVKMKEKGDIPEGYSVSREKKERFSLILESASTNQTSMYLCASSLNGAYEQYFGPGTRLTVT.